The present entry profiles one T cell receptor (beta chain) with its context. Its antigen is currently unknown. After removal of 7 bases from V and 10 bases from J, the junction contained 6 bases not matched to a gene. The CDR3 consists of 11 residues. CDR1 is LNHDA and CDR2 is SQIVND in the germline V gene (reference sequence). This entry is derived from a study of T cell responses to AZD1222 COVID-19 vaccine. Measured with immunoSEQ multiplex PCR; TCRdb has only the in-frame clones, and not every one. The sample has tens of thousands of clones; around 90% are singletons. The study's findings and limits: The donor cohort was predominantly white British with a female majority, and clonal diversity may have been underestimated.

The sequence was collected from an adult who received the AZD1222 COVID-19 vaccine. Sequenced here: peripheral blood, sampled 28 days after the second AZD1222 dose. The chain recombines TRBV19 with TRBJ1-2; TRBD1 matches at 7 bases. This CDR3 reads CASTLGQAYTF. DNA for the CDR3: TGTGCCAGTACCCTAGGACAGGCCTACACCTTC. Full variable domain (rest looked up from reference TRBV19 and TRBJ1-2): DGGITQSPKYLFRKEGQNVTLSCEQNLNHDAMYWYRQDPGQGLRLIYYSQIVNDFQKGDIAEGYSVSREKKESFPLTVTSAQKNPTAFYLCASTLGQAYTFGSGTRLTVV.